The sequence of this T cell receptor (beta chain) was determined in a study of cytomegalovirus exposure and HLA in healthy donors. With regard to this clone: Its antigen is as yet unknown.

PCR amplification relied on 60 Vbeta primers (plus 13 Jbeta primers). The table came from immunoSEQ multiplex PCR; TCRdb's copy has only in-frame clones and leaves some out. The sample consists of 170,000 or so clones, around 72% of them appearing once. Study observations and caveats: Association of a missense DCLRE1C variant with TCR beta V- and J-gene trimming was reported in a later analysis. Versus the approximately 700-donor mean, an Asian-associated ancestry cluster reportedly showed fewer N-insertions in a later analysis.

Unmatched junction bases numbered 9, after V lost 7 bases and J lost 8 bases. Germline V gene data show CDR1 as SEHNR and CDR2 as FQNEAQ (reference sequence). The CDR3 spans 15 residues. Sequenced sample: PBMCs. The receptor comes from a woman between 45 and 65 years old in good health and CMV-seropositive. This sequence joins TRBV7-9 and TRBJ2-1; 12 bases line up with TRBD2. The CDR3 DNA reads TGTGCCAGCACCCGCGGGGCTAGCGGGGGGGATGAGCAGTTCTTC. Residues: CASTRGASGGDEQFF.